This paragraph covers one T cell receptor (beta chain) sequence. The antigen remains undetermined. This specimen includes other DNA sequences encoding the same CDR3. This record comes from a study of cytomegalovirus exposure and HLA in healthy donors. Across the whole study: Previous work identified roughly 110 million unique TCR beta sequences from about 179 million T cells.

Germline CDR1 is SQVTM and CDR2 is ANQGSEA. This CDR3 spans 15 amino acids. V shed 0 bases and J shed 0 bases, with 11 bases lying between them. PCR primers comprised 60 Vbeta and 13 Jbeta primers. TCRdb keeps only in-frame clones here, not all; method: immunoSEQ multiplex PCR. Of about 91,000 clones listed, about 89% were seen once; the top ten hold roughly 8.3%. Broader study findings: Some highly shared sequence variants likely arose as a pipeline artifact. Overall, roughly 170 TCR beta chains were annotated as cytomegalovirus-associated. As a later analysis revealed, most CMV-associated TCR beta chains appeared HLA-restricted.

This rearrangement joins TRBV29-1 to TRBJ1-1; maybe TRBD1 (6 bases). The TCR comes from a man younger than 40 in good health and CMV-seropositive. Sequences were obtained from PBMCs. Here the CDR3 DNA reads TGCAGCGTTGAAGATGGGACACAAATGAACACTGAAGCTTTCTTT. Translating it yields CSVEDGTQMNTEAFF. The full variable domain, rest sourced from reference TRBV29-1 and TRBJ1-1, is SAVISQKPSRDICQRGTSLTIQCQVDSQVTMMFWYRQQPGQSLTLIATANQGSEATYESGFVIDKFPISRPNLTFSTLTVSNMSPEDSSIYLCSVEDGTQMNTEAFFGQGTRLTVV.